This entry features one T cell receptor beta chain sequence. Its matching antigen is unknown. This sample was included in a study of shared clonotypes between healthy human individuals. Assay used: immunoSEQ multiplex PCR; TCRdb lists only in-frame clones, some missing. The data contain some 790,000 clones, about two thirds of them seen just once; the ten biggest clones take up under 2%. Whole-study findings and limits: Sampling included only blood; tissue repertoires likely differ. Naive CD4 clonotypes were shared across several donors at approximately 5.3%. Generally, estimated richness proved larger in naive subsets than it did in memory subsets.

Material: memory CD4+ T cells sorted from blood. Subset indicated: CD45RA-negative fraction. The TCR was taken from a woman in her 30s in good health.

CDR3 bases: TGTGCCAGCGCCTTAAACGGGGCCCCTGAAGCTTTCTTT. This sequence encodes CASALNGAPEAFF. The chain couples TRBV28 to TRBJ1-1; tentative D call: TRBD1 (5 bases). The germline V and J ends were trimmed by 8 bases and 6 bases, with 16 bases remaining between them. This CDR3 contains 13 residues. The germline CDR1 and CDR2 sequences are MDHEN and SYDVKM.